A single T cell receptor beta chain is shown here with its context. This clone's antigen is unknown. Base qualities are missing; no much larger clone stands one base away. The immunoSEQ Assay was the method used to sequence TCRbeta CDR3 regions. After extraction, genomic DNA underwent amplification by bias-controlled multiplex PCR, followed by high-throughput sequencing. As for the authors' bioinformatics: To quantify the absolute abundance of each unique TCRbeta CDR3 region, sequences were collapsed and filtered. Usable DNA was measured by amplifying reference genes present in all nucleated cells, and TCRbeta template counts were normalized to that usable DNA to estimate T cell fraction. Repertoire TCRs were annotated as SARS-CoV-2-specific by exact matching of V gene, CDR3 amino acid sequence and J gene to a known reactive TCR set. The reference SARS-CoV-2 TCR set came from MIRA and was filtered for enrichment in COVID-19-positive ImmuneCODE repertoires, removing public or cross-reactive TCRs. Drawing on the MIRA antigens, annotated TCRs were analysed further at the level of specific ORF or position within ORF. Breadth was defined as the number of annotated unique rearrangements divided by the total number of unique productive rearrangements, and depth was defined as the summed frequency of the annotated unique rearrangements. Two-sided Wilcoxon rank-sum tests were used to compare TCR breadth between groups. The clones in this table, taken by TCRdb from immuneACCESS, are in-frame only. Not every clone is retained; where verified, under half of the shortfall comes from an unresolved V gene, and the cause of the rest is unknown. D and trimming were read from the DNA, whereas the V and J calls and clone size are those reported in that table. In this sample the table shows some 340,000 clones, around four fifths of which occur a single time. Jointly, the top ten make up approximately 2.2% of the sample.

The CDR3 runs 13 amino acids, cysteine and phenylalanine included. The entry retains the CDR3 DNA only, 39 bases that are in frame from base 1. A distance of 6 bases separates the germline ends of V and J, which lose 0 bases and 4 bases respectively. CDR1 and CDR2 were assigned from the germline V gene as MDHEN and SYDVKM. The treatment or condition label, read with the paper, signifies: some 20 received Ad26.COV2.S at low or high dose, single or two shots; roughly five received placebo; per-sample allocation not given. Repertoires of vaccine and placebo recipients were sequenced from samples collected on day 63 after the first injection. Between 29 July and 7 August 2020, Cohort 1b enrolled around 24 adults aged 18-55 years at one site in Boston, USA. Ad26.COV2.S consisted of a replication-incompetent adenovirus type 26 vector by which a prefusion-stabilized SARS-CoV-2 spike protein from the original Wuhan strain was expressed.

This specimen belongs to a study of Ad26.COV2.S vaccination and SARS-CoV-2 variants (dated by TCRdb to the early 2020s). At the level of the whole study: Vaccine-arm donors were drawn from COV1001, a multicentre, randomized, double-blind, placebo-controlled phase I-IIa trial of Ad26.COV2.S in healthy adults. Trial participants were randomized into five groups of five, in which low-dose or high-dose Ad26.COV2.S was given once or twice, or placebo was given on both occasions. Ad26.COV2.S was administered intramuscularly at 5 x 10^10 or 1 x 10^11 viral particles, either as a single shot or as two shots given 56 days apart. Investigators remained blinded to trial group allocation during experiments and outcome assessment. TCRbeta repertoire sequencing was used to assess the specificity and breadth of SARS-CoV-2-reactive T cell receptors after Ad26.COV2.S vaccination. The TCR-sequenced set comprised approximately 30 samples: around 20 Ad26.COV2.S vaccine recipients, 5 placebo recipients and 8 SARS-CoV-2 convalescent individuals.

The full study reports these points: It was noted by the authors that total T cell responses may have been underestimated by the TCR breadth and depth analyses. The study was not powered for comparison of responses between vaccine doses or regimens. Substantial breadth of spike-specific CD8+ and CD4+ T cell responses was reported after vaccination. Comparable non-spike TCR breadth was observed between vaccine and placebo recipients, consistent with only spike being contained in the vaccine. Ad26.COV2.S recipients had higher spike-specific TCR breadth than placebo recipients (P = 0.0014).

The sample in question was peripheral blood, obtained in a trial of Ad26.COV2.S vaccine versus placebo. This receptor was obtained from a person aged 18-60 years who received the Ad26.COV2.S COVID-19 vaccine or a placebo. The sequence joins TRBV28 to TRBJ1-2; the D gene identity is not certain. The DNA is TGTGCCAGCAGTTTATGGGAAAGCTATGGCTACACCTTC. Its translation is CASSLWESYGYTF.